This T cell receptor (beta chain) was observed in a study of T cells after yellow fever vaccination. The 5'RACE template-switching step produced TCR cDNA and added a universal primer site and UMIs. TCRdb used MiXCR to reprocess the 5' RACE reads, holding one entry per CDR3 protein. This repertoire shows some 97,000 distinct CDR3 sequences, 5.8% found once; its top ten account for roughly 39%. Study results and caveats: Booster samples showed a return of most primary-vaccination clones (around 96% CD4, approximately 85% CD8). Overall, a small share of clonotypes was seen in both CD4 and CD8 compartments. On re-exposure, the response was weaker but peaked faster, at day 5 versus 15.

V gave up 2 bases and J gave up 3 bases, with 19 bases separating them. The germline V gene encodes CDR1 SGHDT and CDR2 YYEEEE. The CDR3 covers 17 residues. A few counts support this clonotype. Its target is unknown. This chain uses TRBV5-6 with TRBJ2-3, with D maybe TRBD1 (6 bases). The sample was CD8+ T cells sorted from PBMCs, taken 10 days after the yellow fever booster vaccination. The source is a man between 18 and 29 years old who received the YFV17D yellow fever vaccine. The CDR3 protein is CASSLPTTGMVTDTQYF. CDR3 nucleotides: TGTGCCAGCAGCTTACCAACGACAGGAATGGTAACAGATACGCAGTATTTT.